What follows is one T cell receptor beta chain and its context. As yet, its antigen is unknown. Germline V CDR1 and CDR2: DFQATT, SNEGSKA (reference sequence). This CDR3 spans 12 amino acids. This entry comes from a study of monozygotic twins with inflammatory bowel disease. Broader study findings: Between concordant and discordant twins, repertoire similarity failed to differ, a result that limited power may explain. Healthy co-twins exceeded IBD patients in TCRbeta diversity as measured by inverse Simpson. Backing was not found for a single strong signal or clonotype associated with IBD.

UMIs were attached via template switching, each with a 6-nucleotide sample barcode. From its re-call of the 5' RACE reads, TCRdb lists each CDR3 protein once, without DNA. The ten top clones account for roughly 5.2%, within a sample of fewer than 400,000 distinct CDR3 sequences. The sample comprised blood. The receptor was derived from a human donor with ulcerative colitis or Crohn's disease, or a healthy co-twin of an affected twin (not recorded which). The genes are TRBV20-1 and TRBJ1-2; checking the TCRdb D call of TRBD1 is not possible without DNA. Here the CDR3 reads CSGTGGDYGYTF.